This is a list of T cell receptor beta chains from one sample in a study of cytomegalovirus exposure and HLA in healthy donors. Clones were read by immunoSEQ multiplex PCR, and TCRdb kept only the in-frame ones, dropping some. The sample yields about 130,000 clones, over 70% seen once. Sequencing used PBMCs. The receptors stem from a woman aged 55-69 years in good health and CMV-seropositive. Each CDR3 is given with its conserved first and last residue. A D gene is named only where the DNA matches it firmly. Rows give clone size only sometimes, using once, few, many, or a class for an expanded clone.

j_gene: TRBJ1-2
v_gene: TRBV6-5
d_gene: TRBD1
abundance: NA
len: 15
CDR3aa: CASSYSITGAVGYTF
CDR3nt: TGTGCCAGCAGTTACTCGATTACAGGGGCGGTCGGCTACACCTTC

j_gene: TRBJ1-2
v_gene: TRBV13
d_gene: TRBD1
abundance: NA
len: 15
CDR3aa: CASSTRDRGLHGYTF
CDR3nt: TGTGCCAGCAGCACAAGGGACAGGGGCTTGCATGGCTACACCTTC

j_gene: TRBJ1-1
v_gene: TRBV5-1
d_gene: NA
abundance: NA
len: 16
CDR3aa: CASSLALDSMNTEAFF
CDR3nt: TGCGCCAGCAGCTTGGCCCTGGACAGTATGAACACTGAAGCTTTCTTT

j_gene: TRBJ2-1
v_gene: TRBV9
d_gene: NA
abundance: few
len: 12
CDR3aa: CASSVPGNEQFF
CDR3nt: TGTGCCAGCAGCGTACCCGGCAATGAGCAGTTCTTC

j_gene: TRBJ2-7
v_gene: TRBV6-5
d_gene: NA
abundance: NA
len: 15
CDR3aa: CASSYYLSSSYEQYF
CDR3nt: TGTGCCAGCAGTTACTACCTCTCGAGCTCCTACGAGCAGTACTTC

j_gene: TRBJ1-5
v_gene: TRBV9
d_gene: NA
abundance: NA
len: 14
CDR3aa: CASSVGGEGQPQHF
CDR3nt: TGTGCCAGCAGCGTCGGCGGGGAAGGTCAGCCCCAGCATTTT

j_gene: TRBJ2-7
v_gene: TRBV27
d_gene: TRBD1
abundance: NA
len: 16
CDR3aa: CASSLLGDSFSYEQYF
CDR3nt: TGTGCCAGTAGTTTATTAGGGGACAGCTTCTCCTACGAGCAGTACTTC

j_gene: TRBJ1-2
v_gene: TRBV4-1
d_gene: NA
abundance: NA
len: 16
CDR3aa: CASSQGYADGGYGYTF
CDR3nt: TGCGCCAGCAGCCAAGGTTATGCAGATGGAGGCTATGGCTACACCTTC

j_gene: TRBJ1-2
v_gene: TRBV7-9
d_gene: NA
abundance: NA
len: 13
CDR3aa: CASSFGSFYGYTF
CDR3nt: TGTGCCAGCAGCTTCGGGAGCTTCTATGGCTACACCTTC

j_gene: TRBJ2-1
v_gene: TRBV9
d_gene: TRBD2
abundance: NA
len: 15
CDR3aa: CASSVGGGAYNEQFF
CDR3nt: TGTGCCAGCAGCGTGGGCGGGGGGGCCTACAATGAGCAGTTCTTC

j_gene: TRBJ2-5
v_gene: TRBV7-3
d_gene: TRBD2
abundance: once
len: 15
CDR3aa: CASSLTAGGGETQYF
CDR3nt: TGTGCCAGCAGCTTAACAGCGGGGGGGGGAGAGACCCAGTACTTC

j_gene: TRBJ1-2
v_gene: TRBV6-1
d_gene: NA
abundance: NA
len: 18
CDR3aa: CASSEGRQVFRLNYGYTF
CDR3nt: TGTGCCAGCAGTGAAGGGAGGCAGGTGTTTCGATTGAACTATGGCTACACCTTC

j_gene: TRBJ2-7
v_gene: TRBV27
d_gene: TRBD2
abundance: once
len: 15
CDR3aa: CASSLSSGGAGEQYF
CDR3nt: TGTGCCAGCAGTCTCTCTAGCGGGGGGGCCGGAGAGCAGTACTTC

j_gene: TRBJ2-3
v_gene: TRBV7-9
d_gene: NA
abundance: NA
len: 12
CDR3aa: CASSLVADTQYF
CDR3nt: TGTGCCAGCAGCTTAGTCGCAGATACGCAGTATTTT

j_gene: TRBJ1-1
v_gene: TRBV7-9
d_gene: NA
abundance: few
len: 15
CDR3aa: CSSSPAGGLNTEAFF
CDR3nt: TGTTCCAGCAGCCCCGCCGGGGGATTGAACACTGAAGCTTTCTTT

j_gene: TRBJ2-3
v_gene: TRBV10-2
d_gene: NA
abundance: NA
len: 15
CDR3aa: CASSGLAGFGDTQYF
CDR3nt: TGCGCCAGCAGTGGGTTGGCAGGGTTCGGAGATACGCAGTATTTT

j_gene: TRBJ1-1
v_gene: TRBV5-6
d_gene: NA
abundance: few
len: 12
CDR3aa: CASSLGATEAFF
CDR3nt: TGTGCCAGCAGCTTGGGGGCCACTGAAGCTTTCTTT

j_gene: TRBJ1-2
v_gene: TRBV7-8
d_gene: NA
abundance: NA
len: 13
CDR3aa: CASSLEGDYGYTF
CDR3nt: TGTGCCAGCAGCTTAGAGGGGGACTATGGCTACACCTTC

j_gene: TRBJ1-2
v_gene: TRBV7-8
d_gene: NA
abundance: many
len: 13
CDR3aa: CASSLDGNYGYTF
CDR3nt: TGTGCCAGCAGCTTAGACGGGAACTATGGCTACACCTTC

j_gene: TRBJ1-6
v_gene: TRBV6-4
d_gene: TRBD1
abundance: few
len: 12
CDR3aa: CARRQGLRALHF
CDR3nt: TGTGCCAGACGACAGGGACTCCGCGCCCTCCACTTT

j_gene: TRBJ1-2
v_gene: TRBV27
d_gene: NA
abundance: NA
len: 13
CDR3aa: CASSLSGADGYTF
CDR3nt: TGTGCCAGCAGTTTATCGGGGGCTGATGGCTACACCTTC

j_gene: TRBJ2-7
v_gene: TRBV9
d_gene: TRBD1
abundance: NA
len: 16
CDR3aa: CASSVAPGQGTYEQYF
CDR3nt: TGTGCCAGCAGCGTAGCCCCGGGACAGGGGACCTACGAGCAGTACTTC

j_gene: TRBJ1-6
v_gene: TRBV2
d_gene: NA
abundance: NA
len: 14
CDR3aa: CASSESAYNSPLHF
CDR3nt: TGTGCCAGCAGTGAGTCAGCCTATAATTCACCCCTCCACTTT

j_gene: TRBJ1-1
v_gene: TRBV27
d_gene: NA
abundance: NA
len: 13
CDR3aa: CASSKTLNTEAFF
CDR3nt: TGTGCCAGCAGTAAGACACTGAACACTGAAGCTTTCTTT

j_gene: TRBJ1-2
v_gene: TRBV29-1
d_gene: NA
abundance: few
len: 13
CDR3aa: CSPKPGRLYGYTF
CDR3nt: TGCAGCCCTAAGCCCGGCAGACTTTATGGCTACACCTTC

j_gene: TRBJ1-2
v_gene: TRBV5-1
d_gene: TRBD1
abundance: NA
len: 17
CDR3aa: CASSLVTGGFTNYGYTF
CDR3nt: TGCGCCAGCAGCTTGGTTACAGGGGGCTTTACTAACTATGGCTACACCTTC

j_gene: TRBJ2-1
v_gene: TRBV6-1
d_gene: NA
abundance: NA
len: 15
CDR3aa: CASRNRDSSYNEQFF
CDR3nt: TGTGCCAGCCGGAACCGGGACTCCTCCTACAATGAGCAGTTCTTC

j_gene: TRBJ2-1
v_gene: TRBV7-2
d_gene: TRBD2
abundance: once
len: 16
CDR3aa: CASSLGSGGAYNEQFF
CDR3nt: TGTGCCAGCAGCTTAGGAAGCGGGGGGGCCTACAATGAGCAGTTCTTC

j_gene: TRBJ1-5
v_gene: TRBV9
d_gene: TRBD1
abundance: NA
len: 14
CDR3aa: CASSFRQGNQPQHF
CDR3nt: TGTGCCAGCAGCTTCCGACAGGGGAATCAGCCCCAGCATTTT

j_gene: TRBJ1-1
v_gene: TRBV6-6
d_gene: NA
abundance: NA
len: 15
CDR3aa: CASSYSSQGITEAFF
CDR3nt: TGTGCCAGCAGTTACTCATCCCAGGGAATCACTGAAGCTTTCTTT

j_gene: TRBJ1-2
v_gene: TRBV6-5
d_gene: NA
abundance: NA
len: 16
CDR3aa: CASSYSRGGEDYGYTF
CDR3nt: TGTGCCAGCAGTTACTCGAGGGGAGGGGAGGACTATGGCTACACCTTC

j_gene: TRBJ1-2
v_gene: TRBV28
d_gene: NA
abundance: few
len: 12
CDR3aa: CASTRGGAGYTF
CDR3nt: TGTGCCAGCACCCGAGGAGGAGCCGGCTACACCTTC

j_gene: TRBJ2-7
v_gene: TRBV6-1
d_gene: TRBD1
abundance: once
len: 15
CDR3aa: CASSEAGTGTYEQYF
CDR3nt: TGTGCCAGCAGTGAAGCCGGGACAGGGACCTACGAGCAGTACTTC

j_gene: TRBJ1-3
v_gene: TRBV6-6
d_gene: NA
abundance: NA
len: 16
CDR3aa: CASSYSDSYSGNTIYF
CDR3nt: TGTGCCAGCAGTTACTCGGACAGCTACTCTGGAAACACCATATATTTT

j_gene: TRBJ2-7
v_gene: TRBV15
d_gene: NA
abundance: NA
len: 14
CDR3aa: CATSRDPQGSEQYF
CDR3nt: TGTGCCACCAGCAGAGATCCGCAGGGGTCCGAGCAGTACTTC

j_gene: TRBJ2-3
v_gene: TRBV7-3
d_gene: TRBD2
abundance: NA
len: 15
CDR3aa: CASSLWRGGPDTQYF
CDR3nt: TGTGCCAGCAGCTTATGGCGGGGGGGCCCAGATACGCAGTATTTT

j_gene: TRBJ2-1
v_gene: TRBV11-3
d_gene: NA
abundance: NA
len: 14
CDR3aa: CASSLDGKYNEQFF
CDR3nt: TGTGCCAGCAGCTTAGACGGTAAATACAATGAGCAGTTCTTC